This TCR beta chain was retrieved from a study of regulatory T cells in long-lasting Graves disease (dated by TCRdb to about 2021). Study-wide context: Newly diagnosed Graves' disease patients had taken antithyroid drugs for less than 3 months. Patients with persistent Graves' disease were compared with patients with newly diagnosed Graves' disease using TCR sequencing and RNA sequencing of peripheral blood. The study took place in China and was registered as a clinical trial. A total of around 35 samples underwent TCR sequencing, from about 13 patients with persistent Graves' disease and around 20 patients with newly diagnosed Graves' disease.

This clonotype was seen more than once but under ten times. Its recognized antigen is unknown. No base quality values were provided; no much bigger clone lies one nucleotide off. What the work shows at the level of the full study, not this receptor alone: Persistent Graves' disease patients showed lower TCR Shannon entropy and fewer highly expanded clones than newly diagnosed patients, suggesting clonal expansion. Only peripheral blood was studied, because thyroid tissue, the primary lesion, was inaccessible. A larger number of public clonotypes was shared among persistent patients (more than 2,500) than among newly diagnosed patients (around 970). The authors noted that the small sample size was a limitation that may lower accuracy. Only the TCR beta chain was sequenced and analyzed.

Library preparation used multiplex PCR. This sample was sequenced with an Illumina HiSeq 4000. CDR3 regions were amplified by Arm-PCR with iRepertoire HTBI primers to construct TCR beta libraries. Before sequencing, the PCR products went through gel purification. Per the original workflow: Across samples, 60 to 75 TRBV and 13 to 15 TRBJ segments were identified and used for gene usage analysis of CDR3 amino acid clonotypes. COPE and FqMerger were used to merge the filtered high-quality paired reads into contigs. Contigs were aligned with BLAST to IMGT TRBV, TRBD and TRBJ reference genes, and CDR3 was defined per IMGT. Any clonotype with a frequency above 0.1% was counted as a highly expanded clone. Shannon entropy served as the measure of repertoire diversity, while the Gini coefficient captured V-J evenness. A clonotype was considered public if more than one individual shared it. Using fastp trimming at Q25 and MiXCR clonotype assembly, TCRdb reanalyzed the public sequencing data and kept in-frame beta chains. For every CDR3 protein sequence, its rows merge into one entry that carries the most common genes and DNA. For this entry, the V and J calls and clone size follow TCRdb and not the study's own pipeline. Counted in this sample were roughly 520,000 distinct CDR3 sequences; 12% of them appeared once. The ten biggest clones cover over 7% of the sample.

What this sample's time point label stands for: newly diagnosed GD, antithyroid drugs for less than 3 months. For both TCR sequencing and RNA sequencing, RNA was extracted from PBMCs in TRIzol. Graves' disease was diagnosed according to American Thyroid Association guidelines. Patients for the study were recruited at an endocrinology department in Xi'an, China. Each patient gave approximately 8.8 milliliters of peripheral blood, collected in an EDTA anticoagulant tube. Ficoll Paque Plus density gradient separation was used to isolate PBMCs, and no further T cell sorting was done. An Agilent 2100 Bioanalyzer and agarose gel were used to assess RNA quality, and a NanoDrop 2000 was used to measure RNA concentration. The data were also submitted as part of a second study, on T cells in Graves' hyperthyroidism and ophthalmopathy. The second source states: Graves' hyperthyroidism was defined as stable when no progression to ophthalmopathy occurred over 18 months of follow-up. The hyperthyroidism patients were between 18 and 65 years old and newly diagnosed, with a disease duration of less than 2 months. The study excluded patients with uncontrolled infections, other autoimmune diseases, pregnancy or lactation. Diagnoses were established on the basis of clinical symptoms, serum thyroxine and TRAb, thyroid ultrasound, and orbital computed tomography. The TCR CDR3 was subjected to a first round of RT-PCR using the HTBI primer set and the Qiagen OneStep RT-PCR kit. Most expanded thyroid clonotypes (frequency above 0.001) were also detected in blood, a finding suggesting that blood repertoires may reflect thyroid immune responses. In cross-validation, a model built on a 13 V-J signature told ophthalmopathy apart from stable hyperthyroidism with approximately 90% sensitivity and roughly 83% specificity, and in testing the same model reached 80%/75%. In validation, the model predicted progression to ophthalmopathy with around 71% sensitivity and approximately 72% specificity, a median of 6.5 months before onset. A discovery cohort of about 100 patients, roughly 45 with Graves' ophthalmopathy and over 55 with stable Graves' hyperthyroidism, was used to find distinguishing TCR V-J signatures. An independent validation cohort of around 19 hyperthyroidism patients and 15 or so patients who later progressed to ophthalmopathy tested prospective prediction of ophthalmopathy. The 100 discovery patients were divided at random into training and test sets in a 7:3 ratio. The study also compared thyroid tissue and blood T-cell repertoires from several Graves' hyperthyroidism patients. After sampling, hyperthyroidism patients received methimazole starting at 30 mg daily, and ophthalmopathy patients received high-dose intravenous methylprednisolone. Libraries were constructed in a second round of multiplex PCR, after which size selection and purification were carried out. Sequencing of the libraries was done on an Illumina HiSeq2000 using paired-end 100 bp reads. SOAPnuke was used to process the raw data, with reads discarded if the reads contained adapters or uncalled bases, had a mean Phred below 15, or lacked an exact constant-primer or identifier match. COPE v1.2.5 was used to merge the high-quality paired reads, and each unique nucleotide sequence was defined as a clonotype. MiTCR v1.1 was used to align the clonotypes against IMGT TRBV, TRBD and TRBJ reference segments. The analysis included only V-J combinations with a frequency above 0.0001, which together covered 99.2% of the repertoires. The TCS score was defined as F50 (clonal expansion) divided by E x V (chaos), with BLOSUM62-based TCRdist calculated between CDR3 peptides within each V-J. Welch's t-statistics and random forest reduced 450 to 600 V-J features to 10 to 15, which were used in a naive Bayes classifier (R e1071). Sample size was not statistically predetermined, and blinding of investigators to group allocation was not performed. The paper describes TCR Vbeta CDR3 sequencing of 140 or so peripheral blood samples, made up of fewer than 50 ophthalmopathy patients, approximately 73 hyperthyroidism patients and roughly 17 progressor patients.

Sequenced material: peripheral blood mononuclear cells (PBMCs), taken at new diagnosis, from a patient treated with antithyroid drugs. The receptor's source is a woman aged 25 to 39 with Graves disease. Donor details come from another sample of the same person, matched by shared clones.

The DNA sequence is TGTGCCAGTACTCAGGGGGCTACTGGAAACACCATATATTTT. Translated, it gives CASTQGATGNTIYF. The rearrangement combines TRBV19 with TRBJ1-3, with 8 central nucleotides matching TRBD1. Clipping removes 7 bases from V and 2 bases from J, with 4 as the unmatched junction base count. CDR1 LNHDA and CDR2 SQIVND were looked up in the germline V gene (reference sequence). Inclusive of the bounding cysteine and phenylalanine, the CDR3 is 14 residues long. Only the CDR3 part of the read is kept: 42 bases, read in frame from the first base. With the portions outside the CDR3 filled from the reference TRBV19 and TRBJ1-3 genes, the complete variable region becomes DGGITQSPKYLFRKEGQNVTLSCEQNLNHDAMYWYRQDPGQGLRLIYYSQIVNDFQKGDIAEGYSVSREKKESFPLTVTSAQKNPTAFYLCASTQGATGNTIYFGEGSWLTVV.